This T cell receptor beta chain was sequenced during a study of a mutant IDH1 vaccine in newly diagnosed glioma. The wider study: Former treatment meant radiotherapy, temozolomide, or both; the majority had gotten both.

Study results and limitations: Apparently unrelated to pseudoprogression were changes in the top peripheral T cell clonotypes.

Time point described: baseline, week 1 (first vaccination visit). Treatment specified: pre-vaccination baseline after standard-of-care therapy. Measured with immunoSEQ multiplex PCR; TCRdb has only the in-frame clones, and not every one. The sample shows tens of thousands of clones, about 91% of them seen only once. Between the trimmed V and J ends, which lost 4 bases and 2 bases, there was a span of 13 bases. Looked up from germline, CDR1 is SGDLS and CDR2 is YYNGEE. The CDR3 extends over 14 amino acids. A word on this clone: Its target is unknown.

The chain carries TRBV9 and TRBJ2-7, with D perhaps given as TRBD1 or TRBD2 (5 bases each). The sequence derives from a man between 50 and 59 years old with glioma. Material: PBMCs, obtained from a glioma patient treated with radiotherapy, temozolomide or both. The CDR3 loop is CASSIRDGTYEQYF. The CDR3 nucleotides are TGTGCCAGCAGCATTCGGGACGGTACCTACGAGCAGTACTTC.